The present entry profiles one T cell receptor beta chain with its context. No cognate antigen has been identified for it. No much larger clonotype is one base removed from it; base qualities were not supplied. This entry belongs to a study of STAT3 mutations in large granular lymphocyte leukemia (dated by TCRdb to the late 2010s). The study in broad terms: In roughly half of the longitudinally sequenced T-LGLL patients, canonical activating STAT3 mutations were detected. As controls within the study, two patients with natural killer LGL leukemia were also sequenced longitudinally. From an initial cohort of 200 to 250 LGL patients, around 20 representative T-LGLL cases were chosen for longitudinal sequencing of TCRbeta and STAT3. Patients were sequenced at 4 time points on average, with the number of samplings per patient ranging from 2 to 8. Over half of the T-LGLL patients were given one or more immunosuppressive therapy regimens, and roughly 40% of the treated patients had a hematologic response. To reconstruct clonal hierarchy and dynamics, serial deep sequencing of TCRbeta CDR3 and STAT3 was performed in patients with T-cell large granular lymphocyte leukemia. Study-level results and caveats: Because no samples were available when a clone first appeared, clonal expansion was inferred from samplings taken at other points. Persisting codominant clonotypes in some patients meant a small but highly pathogenic clone may have been missed. Linking therapy response to changes in TCR clonal burden was complicated by variable intervals between samplings and by differing treatment regimens. At least one immunodominant TCRbeta clonotype was identified in every T-LGLL patient, and multiple immunodominant subclonotypes were identified in about half of the T-LGLL patients. TCR clonotype switching after therapy was observed in about 35% of the 18 patients, and all newly emerging clones were found to be STAT3 wild type. The burden of the dominant TCR clone was higher than the STAT3 mutant burden in several patients, which suggests that the STAT3 mutation arose secondarily inside a clone that had already expanded.

The same DNA, extracted from blood mononuclear cells, served for both the TCR sequencing and the STAT3 sequencing. TCRbeta libraries were sequenced on an Illumina MiSeq, averaging around 41,000 productive templates per sample. The immunoSEQ assay, which uses multiplex PCR amplification, was used to generate TCRbeta CDR3 libraries. The published analysis was carried out like this. Following a previously defined approach, repertoire diversity was calculated, and values close to 0 point to extremely monoclonal samples. In TCRdb, the immuneACCESS table is reduced to in-frame sequences with V and J assigned. These tables do not hold every clone; where another copy was compared, an unresolved V gene accounts for under half, and the others remain unexplained. V, J and clone size reflect that table, while D and trimming were determined from the DNA. This sample lists approximately 30,000 clones; roughly 80% were detected once. The top ten hold approximately 30% of the sample.

The source is a woman in her 50s with T-cell large granular lymphocyte leukemia. Some clones in this sample may be carry-over from other donors' samples. The age is the age at diagnosis. Material: peripheral blood mononuclear cells.

The nucleotides are TGTGCCAGTAGTGGAACCTACCTCTCCTACGAGCAGTACTTC. It translates as CASSGTYLSYEQYF. Here the chain combines TRBV19 and TRBJ2-7; the D gene identity is not certain. The germline V gene (reference sequence) provides CDR1 LNHDA and CDR2 SQIVND. Between the V and J ends, shortened by 5 bases and 0 bases respectively, the junction contains 11 bases. Counted from cysteine to phenylalanine, this CDR3 has 14 amino acids. Only the CDR3 DNA is retained, 42 bases long and in frame from the first base. The full variable domain, with segments outside the CDR3 supplied by the reference TRBV19 and TRBJ2-7 proteins, appears as DGGITQSPKYLFRKEGQNVTLSCEQNLNHDAMYWYRQDPGQGLRLIYYSQIVNDFQKGDIAEGYSVSREKKESFPLTVTSAQKNPTAFYLCASSGTYLSYEQYFGPGTRLTVT.